A selection of T cell receptor beta chains follows, all from one sample in a study of early T cells in non-severe SARS-CoV-2 infection. TCRdb itself ran the 5' RACE reads through MiXCR, one entry per CDR3 protein. The sample has about 70,000 distinct CDR3 sequences; about 5% are singletons. The sequenced sample was whole blood, obtained at baseline. Receptors originate from an adult who was a healthcare worker with PCR-confirmed SARS-CoV-2 infection or an uninfected control (not recorded which). The CDR3 runs from the conserved cysteine through the conserved F or W. D genes are given only for firm matches. Only some rows state a clone size, as once, few, many or a class for expanded clones.

clone_size,v_call,j_call,d_call,cdr3_aa,cdr3_nt
few,TRBV7-9,TRBJ2-7,-,CASSRKDYSYEQYF,TGTGCCAGCAGCCGCAAAGATTATTCCTACGAGCAGTACTTC
many,TRBV20-1,TRBJ2-5,TRBD2,CSGGRLADQETQYF,TGCAGTGGAGGGCGGCTAGCGGACCAAGAGACCCAGTACTTC
few,TRBV24-1,TRBJ2-3,TRBD2,CATSEGGLAGGPTQYF,TGTGCCACCAGTGAGGGCGGACTAGCGGGAGGGCCAACGCAGTATTTT
-,TRBV27,TRBJ2-7,TRBD1,CASSSGQGLGEQYF,TGTGCCAGCAGTTCCGGACAGGGTTTAGGGGAGCAGTACTTC
-,TRBV7-2,TRBJ1-1,-,CASSFDGPYTEAFF,TGTGCCAGCAGCTTCGACGGACCCTACACTGAAGCTTTCTTT
many,TRBV5-1,TRBJ1-1,TRBD1,CASSLDQGAGTEAFF,TGCGCCAGCAGCTTGGACCAGGGGGCTGGAACTGAAGCTTTCTTT
-,TRBV29-1,TRBJ2-7,-,CSVDDRGYEQYF,TGCAGCGTTGATGATAGGGGTTACGAGCAGTACTTC
many,TRBV30,TRBJ2-7,-,CAWGRQVMGEQYF,TGTGCCTGGGGCCGACAGGTGATGGGAGAGCAGTACTTC
many,TRBV6-5,TRBJ2-7,-,CASREGSSSYEQYF,TGTGCCAGCAGAGAGGGGTCGAGCTCCTACGAGCAGTACTTC
few,TRBV5-1,TRBJ1-2,TRBD1,CASSFTGQEGYTF,TGCGCCAGCAGCTTTACGGGACAGGAAGGCTACACCTTC
few,TRBV15,TRBJ2-7,-,CATSGGGDYYEQYF,TGTGCCACCAGCGGGGGGGGCGACTACTACGAGCAGTACTTC
many,TRBV5-4,TRBJ1-1,-,CASSFSQNTEAFF,TGTGCCAGCAGCTTCAGTCAGAACACTGAAGCTTTCTTT
many,TRBV12-3/TRBV12-4,TRBJ1-2,-,CASSSAGLPISSGYTF,TGTGCCAGCAGTTCGGCGGGACTTCCAATCTCCTCGGGCTACACCTTC
few,TRBV20-1,TRBJ1-5,TRBD1,CSATGTGGGQPQHF,TGCAGTGCAACCGGGACAGGGGGCGGGCAGCCCCAGCATTTT
few,TRBV6-5,TRBJ1-4,-,CASSLVGGTTNEKLFF,TGTGCCAGCAGTTTAGTCGGGGGAACGACTAATGAAAAACTGTTTTTT
many,TRBV7-9,TRBJ1-1,-,CASRSPTVNTEAFF,TGTGCCAGCAGATCCCCGACGGTGAACACTGAAGCTTTCTTT
few,TRBV7-9,TRBJ1-5,-,CASSPPGGSSNQPQHF,TGTGCCAGCAGCCCCCCGGGTGGGAGTAGCAATCAGCCCCAGCATTTT
once,TRBV12-5,TRBJ2-7,TRBD1,CASDLGQRTYEQYF,TGTGCTAGTGACTTGGGACAGAGAACGTACGAGCAGTACTTC
many,TRBV28,TRBJ2-3,TRBD1,CASRTGIDTQYF,TGTGCCAGCAGGACAGGGATAGATACGCAGTATTTT
few,TRBV27,TRBJ2-1,-,CASSLEWAGHQNYNEQFF,TGTGCCAGCAGTTTAGAGTGGGCGGGACACCAGAATTACAATGAGCAGTTCTTC
few,TRBV20-1,TRBJ2-1,-,CSARAAANEQFF,TGCAGTGCTAGAGCGGCGGCCAATGAGCAGTTCTTC
-,TRBV7-8,TRBJ2-1,-,CASSLTGQYSYNEQFF,TGTGCCAGCAGCCTGACTGGGCAGTACTCCTACAATGAGCAGTTCTTC
few,TRBV5-1,TRBJ1-1,-,CATTVGVNTEAFF,TGCGCCACCACGGTAGGGGTGAACACTGAAGCTTTCTTT
many,TRBV5-5,TRBJ2-1,-,CASSPGVGSYNEQFF,TGTGCCAGCAGCCCGGGGGTGGGCTCCTACAATGAGCAGTTCTTC
many,TRBV4-1,TRBJ2-1,-,CASSHRLGTQNYNEQFF,TGCGCCAGCAGCCACCGACTCGGGACACAAAATTACAATGAGCAGTTCTTC
few,TRBV30,TRBJ2-7,-,CAWSHSLAGEQYF,TGTGCCTGGAGTCATAGTCTAGCTGGTGAGCAGTACTTC
-,TRBV2,TRBJ2-3,TRBD2,CASSLTSGSADTQYF,TGTGCCAGCAGCCTTACTAGCGGGAGCGCAGATACGCAGTATTTT
-,TRBV20-1,TRBJ1-5,-,CSARGGGNQPQHF,TGCAGTGCTAGAGGGGGCGGCAATCAGCCCCAGCATTTT
few,TRBV6-5,TRBJ1-1,-,CASSPLRGRENTEAFF,TGTGCCAGCAGTCCCCTGCGGGGACGGGAGAACACTGAAGCTTTCTTT
few,TRBV7-3,TRBJ2-1,-,CASSLMENNNEQFF,TGTGCCAGCAGCTTAATGGAGAATAACAATGAGCAGTTCTTC
many,TRBV6-6,TRBJ1-1,-,CASSYGLTPERTEAFF,TGTGCCAGCAGTTACGGACTGACACCCGAGAGGACTGAAGCTTTCTTT
many,TRBV18,TRBJ1-6,TRBD1,CASSPDRKNSPLHF,TGTGCCAGCTCACCGGACAGGAAAAATTCACCCCTCCACTTT
few,TRBV6-2/TRBV6-3,TRBJ2-1,TRBD2,CASKIATSFIYNEQFF,TGTGCCAGCAAAATAGCGACTAGCTTTATCTACAATGAGCAGTTCTTC